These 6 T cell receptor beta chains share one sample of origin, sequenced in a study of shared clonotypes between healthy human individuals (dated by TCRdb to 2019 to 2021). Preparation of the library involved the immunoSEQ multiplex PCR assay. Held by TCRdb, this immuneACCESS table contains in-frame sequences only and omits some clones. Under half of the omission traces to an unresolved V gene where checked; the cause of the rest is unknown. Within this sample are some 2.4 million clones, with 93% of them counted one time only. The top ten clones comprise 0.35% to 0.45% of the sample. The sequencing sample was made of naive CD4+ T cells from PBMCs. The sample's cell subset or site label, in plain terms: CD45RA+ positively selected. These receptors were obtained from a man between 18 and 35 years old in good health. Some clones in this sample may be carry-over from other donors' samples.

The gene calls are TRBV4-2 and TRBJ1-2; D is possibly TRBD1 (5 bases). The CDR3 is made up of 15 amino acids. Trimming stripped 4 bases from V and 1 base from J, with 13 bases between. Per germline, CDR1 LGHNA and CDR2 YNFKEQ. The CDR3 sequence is CASSLGTGDNYGYTF. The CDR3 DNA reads TGTGCCAGCAGCCTGGGGACGGGAGATAACTATGGCTACACCTTC.

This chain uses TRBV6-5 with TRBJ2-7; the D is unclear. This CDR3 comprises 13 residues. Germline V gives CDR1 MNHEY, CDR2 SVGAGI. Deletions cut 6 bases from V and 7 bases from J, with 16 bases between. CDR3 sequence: CASSPTWAREQYF. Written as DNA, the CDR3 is TGTGCCAGCAGCCCCACTTGGGCTCGGGAGCAGTACTTC.

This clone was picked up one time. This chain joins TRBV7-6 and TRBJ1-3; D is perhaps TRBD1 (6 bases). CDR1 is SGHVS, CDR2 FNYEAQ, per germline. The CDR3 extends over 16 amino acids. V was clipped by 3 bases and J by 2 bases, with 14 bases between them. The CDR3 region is CASSFTGMSTGNTIYF. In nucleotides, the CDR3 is TGTGCCAGCAGCTTTACAGGGATGTCAACTGGAAACACCATATATTTT.

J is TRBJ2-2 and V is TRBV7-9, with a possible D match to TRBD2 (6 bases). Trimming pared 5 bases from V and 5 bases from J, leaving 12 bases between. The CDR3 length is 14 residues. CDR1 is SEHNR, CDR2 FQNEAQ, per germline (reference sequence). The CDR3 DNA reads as TGTGCCAGCAGCCCCTTGGGGGGAACCGGGGAGCTGTTTTTT. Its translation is CASSPLGGTGELFF.

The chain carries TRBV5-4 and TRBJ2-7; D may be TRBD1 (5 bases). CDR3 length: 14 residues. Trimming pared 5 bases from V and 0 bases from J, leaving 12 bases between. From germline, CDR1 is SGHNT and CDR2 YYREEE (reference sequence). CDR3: CASRTSQVSYEQYF. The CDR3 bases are TGTGCCAGCAGGACATCACAGGTCTCCTACGAGCAGTACTTC.

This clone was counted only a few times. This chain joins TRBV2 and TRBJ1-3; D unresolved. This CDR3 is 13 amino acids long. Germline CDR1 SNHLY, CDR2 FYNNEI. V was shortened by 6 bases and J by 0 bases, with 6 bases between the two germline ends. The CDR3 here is CASSGFSGNTIYF. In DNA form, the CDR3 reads TGTGCCAGCAGCGGGTTCTCTGGAAACACCATATATTTT.